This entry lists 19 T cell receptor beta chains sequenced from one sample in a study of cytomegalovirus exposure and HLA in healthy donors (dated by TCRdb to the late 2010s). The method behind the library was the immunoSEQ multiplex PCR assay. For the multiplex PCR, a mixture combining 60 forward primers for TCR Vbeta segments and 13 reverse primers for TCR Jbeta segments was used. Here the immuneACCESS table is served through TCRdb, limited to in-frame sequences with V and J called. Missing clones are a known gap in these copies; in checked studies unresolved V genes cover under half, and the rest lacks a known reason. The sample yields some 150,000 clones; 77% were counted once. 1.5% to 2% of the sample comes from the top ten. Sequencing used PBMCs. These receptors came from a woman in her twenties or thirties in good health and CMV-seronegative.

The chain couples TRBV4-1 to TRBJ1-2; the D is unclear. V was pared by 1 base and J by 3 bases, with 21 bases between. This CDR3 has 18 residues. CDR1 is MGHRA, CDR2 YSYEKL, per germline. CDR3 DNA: TGCGCCAGCAGCCAAGTAAGAGTGGTTTGGGGAGGGTACTATGGCTACACCTTC. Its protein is CASSQVRVVWGGYYGYTF.

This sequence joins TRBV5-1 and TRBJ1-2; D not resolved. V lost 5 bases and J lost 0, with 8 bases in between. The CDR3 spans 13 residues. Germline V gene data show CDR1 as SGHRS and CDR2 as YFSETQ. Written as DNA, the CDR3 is TGCGCCAGCAGGCCGGGAGCTAACTATGGCTACACCTTC. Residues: CASRPGANYGYTF.

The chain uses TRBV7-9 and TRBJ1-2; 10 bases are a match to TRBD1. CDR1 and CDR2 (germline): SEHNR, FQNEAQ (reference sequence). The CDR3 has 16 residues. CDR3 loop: CAIQLMTGGVVYGYTF. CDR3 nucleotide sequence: TGTGCAATCCAGCTTATGACAGGGGGCGTGGTCTATGGCTACACCTTC.

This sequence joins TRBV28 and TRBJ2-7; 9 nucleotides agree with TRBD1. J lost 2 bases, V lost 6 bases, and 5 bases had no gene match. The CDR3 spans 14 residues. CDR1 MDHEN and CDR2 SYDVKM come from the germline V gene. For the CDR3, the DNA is TGTGCCAGCAGCCAAGGGACAGGGACCTACGAGCAGTACTTC. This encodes CASSQGTGTYEQYF.

The CDR3 sequence is CASSFGTGHSYEQYF. DNA for the CDR3: TGTGCCAGCAGCTTTGGGACAGGGCACTCCTACGAGCAGTACTTC. The chain is built from TRBV7-9 and TRBJ2-5; 9 bases fit TRBD1. The J call may be incorrect, as the DNA end agrees better with TRBJ2-7. This CDR3 comprises 15 residues. Germline V gene sequence: CDR1 SEHNR, CDR2 FQNEAQ (reference sequence).

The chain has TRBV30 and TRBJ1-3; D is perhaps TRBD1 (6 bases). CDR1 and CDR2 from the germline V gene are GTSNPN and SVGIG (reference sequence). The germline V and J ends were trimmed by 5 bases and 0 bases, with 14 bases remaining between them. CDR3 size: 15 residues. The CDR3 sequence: CAWGQPGGSGNTIYF. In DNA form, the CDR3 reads TGTGCCTGGGGACAGCCGGGAGGCTCTGGAAACACCATATATTTT.

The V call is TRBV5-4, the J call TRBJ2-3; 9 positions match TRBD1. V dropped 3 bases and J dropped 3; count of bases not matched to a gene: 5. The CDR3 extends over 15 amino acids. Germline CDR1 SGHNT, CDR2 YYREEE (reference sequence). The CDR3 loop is CASSWVTGGTDTQYF. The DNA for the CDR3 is TGTGCCAGCAGCTGGGTGACAGGGGGAACAGATACGCAGTATTTT.

The CDR3 is CASSEFRSNEQFF. The CDR3 DNA reads TGTGCCAGCAGTGAATTTCGTTCCAATGAGCAGTTCTTC. The chain is built from TRBV2 and TRBJ2-1, with D unresolved. The V gene's germline CDR1 is SNHLY and CDR2 FYNNEI. This CDR3 contains 13 residues. The V and J ends lost 2 bases and 6 bases respectively, with 8 bases between them.

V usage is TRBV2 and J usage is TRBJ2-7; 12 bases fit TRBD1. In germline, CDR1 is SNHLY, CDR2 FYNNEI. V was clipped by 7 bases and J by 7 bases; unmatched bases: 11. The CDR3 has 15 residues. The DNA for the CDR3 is TGTGCCAGCAATCCCGGGACAGGGGGCTTTGGTGAGCAGTACTTC. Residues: CASNPGTGGFGEQYF.

This CDR3 reads CASSAGQGHTEAFF. The CDR3 DNA follows: TGCGCCAGCAGCGCAGGACAGGGTCACACTGAAGCTTTCTTT. The chain combines TRBV5-1 with TRBJ1-1; 8 bases fit TRBD1. There are 14 residues in the CDR3. Germline CDR1 is SGHRS and CDR2 is YFSETQ. J was trimmed by 3 bases and V by 4 bases; bases with no gene match: 5.

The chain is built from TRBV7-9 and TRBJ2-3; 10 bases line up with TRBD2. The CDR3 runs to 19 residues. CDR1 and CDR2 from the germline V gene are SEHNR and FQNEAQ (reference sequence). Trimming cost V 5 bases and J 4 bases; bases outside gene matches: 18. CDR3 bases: TGTGCCAGCAGCACACGACGCCGGACTAGCGGAGGGGAGGCAGATACGCAGTATTTT. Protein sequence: CASSTRRRTSGGEADTQYF. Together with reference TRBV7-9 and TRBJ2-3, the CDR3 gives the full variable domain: DTGVSQNPRHKITKRGQNVTFRCDPISEHNRLYWYRQTLGQGPEFLTYFQNEAQLEKSRLLSDRFSAERPKGSFSTLEIQRTEQGDSAMYLCASSTRRRTSGGEADTQYFGPGTRLTVL.

CDR3 region: CASSPDGGDEKLFF. CDR3 bases: TGTGCCAGCAGTCCGGACGGGGGGGACGAAAAACTGTTTTTT. This sequence joins TRBV28 and TRBJ1-4; perhaps TRBD1 as D (5 bases). Between the trimmed V and J ends, which lost 5 bases and 8 bases, there was a span of 15 bases. The germline gives CDR1 MDHEN, CDR2 SYDVKM. This CDR3 region has 14 residues.

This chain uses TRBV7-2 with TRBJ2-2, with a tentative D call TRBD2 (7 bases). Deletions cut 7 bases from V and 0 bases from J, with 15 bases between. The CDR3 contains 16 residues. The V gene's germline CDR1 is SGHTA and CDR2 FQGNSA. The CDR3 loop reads CASKGGGTANTGELFF. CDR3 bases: TGTGCCAGCAAAGGGGGGGGGACGGCGAACACCGGGGAGCTGTTTTTT.

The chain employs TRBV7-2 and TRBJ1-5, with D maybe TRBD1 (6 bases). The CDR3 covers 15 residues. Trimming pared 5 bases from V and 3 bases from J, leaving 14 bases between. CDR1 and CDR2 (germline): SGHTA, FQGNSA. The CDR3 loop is CASSPGAGVNQPQHF. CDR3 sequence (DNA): TGTGCCAGCAGCCCCGGGGCAGGGGTCAATCAGCCCCAGCATTTT.

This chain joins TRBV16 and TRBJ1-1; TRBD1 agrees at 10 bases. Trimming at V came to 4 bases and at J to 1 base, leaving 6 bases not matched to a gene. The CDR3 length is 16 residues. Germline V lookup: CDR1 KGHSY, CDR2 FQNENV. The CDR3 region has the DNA TGTGCCAGCAGCCCAGAGACAGGGGGCCGGAACACTGAAGCTTTCTTT. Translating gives CASSPETGGRNTEAFF. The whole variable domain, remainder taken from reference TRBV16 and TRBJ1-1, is GEEVAQTPKHLVRGEGQKAKLYCAPIKGHSYVFWYQQVLKNEFKFLISFQNENVFDETGMPKERFSAKCLPNSPCSLEIQATKLEDSAVYFCASSPETGGRNTEAFFGQGTRLTVV.

CDR3 residues: CASSYPGTYEQYF. For the CDR3, the DNA is TGTGCCAGCAGCTATCCGGGAACCTACGAGCAGTACTTC. The J gene is TRBJ2-7, the V gene TRBV7-9; tentatively, D is TRBD2 (5 bases). The CDR3 runs to 13 residues. Between the trimmed V and J ends, which lost 4 bases and 2 bases, there was a span of 9 bases. Germline CDR1 is SEHNR and CDR2 is FQNEAQ (reference sequence).

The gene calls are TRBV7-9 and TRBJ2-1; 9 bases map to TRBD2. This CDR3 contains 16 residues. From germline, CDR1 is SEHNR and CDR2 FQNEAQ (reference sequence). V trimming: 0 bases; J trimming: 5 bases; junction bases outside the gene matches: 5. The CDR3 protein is CASSLAETSGDNEQFF. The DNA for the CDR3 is TGTGCCAGCAGCTTAGCGGAGACTAGCGGTGACAATGAGCAGTTCTTC.

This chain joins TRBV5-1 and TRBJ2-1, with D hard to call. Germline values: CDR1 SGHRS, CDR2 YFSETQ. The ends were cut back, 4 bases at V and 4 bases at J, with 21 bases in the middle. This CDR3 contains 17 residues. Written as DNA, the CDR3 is TGCGCCAGCAGCAGAGATCCCCAACCTTCATCTTACAATGAGCAGTTCTTC. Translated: CASSRDPQPSSYNEQFF.

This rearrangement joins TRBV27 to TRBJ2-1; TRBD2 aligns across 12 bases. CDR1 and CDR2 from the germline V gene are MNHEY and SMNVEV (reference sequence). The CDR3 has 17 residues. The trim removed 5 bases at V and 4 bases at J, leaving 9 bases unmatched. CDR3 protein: CASSLRLGLAGYNEQFF. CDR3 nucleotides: TGTGCCAGCAGTCTCCGGCTCGGACTAGCGGGGTACAATGAGCAGTTCTTC.